This T cell receptor (beta chain) stems from a study of CXCR3-negative and CXCR3-positive naive CD8 T cells. Across the whole study: There were around 140 million TRB reads altogether, and each library had about 1.5 +/- 0.3 million of them. The study, taken as a whole, reports: Cryopreservation partially lowered CXCR3 expression, so most assays used fresh PBMCs. For the naive subsets, surface CD5 was similar, and TCR strength was inferred from TRB CDR3 properties.

This CDR3 spans 15 amino acids. Germline CDR1 is LGHNA and CDR2 is YNFKEQ. The authors made the TRB cDNA libraries by 5' RACE using UMI labels. TCRdb reanalyzed the 5' RACE reads, giving one entry per CDR3 protein sequence and no DNA. Its listing shows about 57,000 distinct CDR3 sequences. About this clonotype itself: Antigen specificity is unknown.

This chain connects TRBV4-2 to TRBJ1-1. The sequenced material came from memory CD8+ T cells from blood. The receptor comes from a human donor in good health. Some clones in this sample may be carry-over from other donors' samples. The CDR3 reads CASSRSLAANTEAFF.